One and the same sample provided the 7 T cell receptor beta chains below, sequenced in a study of early T cells in non-severe SARS-CoV-2 infection. TCRdb ran MiXCR on the 5' RACE reads and lists one entry per CDR3 protein. The top ten hold 12% of the sample, which has around 70,000 distinct CDR3 sequences, roughly a sixth seen once. The sequencing sample was made of whole blood. The receptors derive from an adult who was a healthcare worker with PCR-confirmed SARS-CoV-2 infection or an uninfected control (not recorded which).

The J gene is TRBJ1-6, the V gene TRBV6-5, with TRBD1 as a possible D gene (6 bases). This CDR3 region has 15 residues. The ends were cut back, 0 bases at V and 10 bases at J, with 13 bases in the middle. CDR1 MNHEY and CDR2 SVGAGI come from the germline V gene. The CDR3 reads CASSYSRQALSPLHF. CDR3 DNA sequence: TGTGCCAGCAGTTACTCAAGACAGGCCCTCTCACCCCTCCACTTT.

This clonotype was detected only a few times. This chain links TRBV28 with TRBJ2-7; 10 positions match TRBD2. The germline gives CDR1 MDHEN, CDR2 SYDVKM. CDR3 length equals 16 residues. V was pared by 3 bases and J by 9 bases, with 14 bases of the junction left unmatched. The CDR3, as DNA: TGTGCCAGCAGTTTGGGTGCAGCGGGAGGGAGGGATCGGCAGTACTTC. The encoded protein is CASSLGAAGGRDRQYF.

This chain joins TRBV6-6 and TRBJ1-2; 7 nucleotides match TRBD1. CDR3 length: 12 residues. Germline lookup yields CDR1 MNHNY and CDR2 SVGAGI (reference sequence). The V segment lost 11 bases and the J segment 4 bases; nucleotides outside the gene matches: 7. The CDR3 loop is CALGPGGYGYTF. CDR3 in DNA: TGTGCCCTCGGTCCAGGGGGCTATGGCTACACCTTC.

The rearrangement uses TRBV6-2 or TRBV6-3 and TRBJ2-7, with D unresolved. Germline CDR1 is MNHEY and CDR2 is SVGEGT. Deletions cut 0 bases from V and 3 bases from J, with 3 bases between. This CDR3 region has 12 residues. The CDR3 protein is CASSYSHYEQYF. Written as DNA, the CDR3 is TGTGCCAGCAGTTACTCCCACTACGAGCAGTACTTC.

A remark on this clonotype: At one end the junction does not follow the germline gene, possibly because of a read error. The V call is TRBV5-1, the J call TRBJ1-3; the D is unclear. CDR3 length: 14 amino acids. Germline CDR1 SGHRS, CDR2 YFSETQ. The CDR3 DNA is TGCGCCGGCAGCTTGGCTACCTTTGGAAACACCATATATTTT. Amino acids: CAGSLATFGNTIYF.

This clonotype was observed at least ten times. The J gene is TRBJ1-1, the V gene TRBV7-8, with D possibly TRBD1 on 5 matching bases. CDR1 is SGHVS and CDR2 is FQNEAQ in the germline V gene. Trimming cost V 5 bases and J 5 bases, with 12 bases left between them. CDR3 size: 13 residues. The CDR3: CASSPGRGTEAFF. CDR3 coding DNA: TGTGCCAGCAGCCCCGGAAGGGGAACTGAAGCTTTCTTT.

This rearrangement joins TRBV18 to TRBJ1-5, with 9 bases aligning to TRBD1. Germline V gives CDR1 KGHSH, CDR2 LQKENI. The CDR3 runs to 15 residues. The junction had 6 bases not matched to a gene; V was cut back by 2 bases and J by 7 bases. CDR3 in DNA: TGTGCCAGCTCACCAGAACAGGGGGCGAGGCAGCCCCAGCATTTT. Its protein product is CASSPEQGARQPQHF.